Below, one T cell receptor beta chain is given with its context. Its antigen is currently unknown. The sample belongs to a study of cytomegalovirus exposure and HLA in healthy donors. 60 Vbeta and 13 Jbeta primers were used in PCR. Original processing notes: It was a later analysis that counted tens of millions of unique TCR beta chains, of which around 11 million were shared. Repertoires were generated with immunoSEQ multiplex PCR, while TCRdb's copy carries only in-frame clones and drops some. V, J and clone size were drawn from that table, and D and trimming were deduced from the DNA. The sample gives about 200,000 clones, 65% to 80% of which show up once; 0.22% is in the top ten. Study-level findings and limits: From TCR beta sequences, most subjects' HLA-A and HLA-B alleles were reportedly predicted accurately. TCR beta V- and J-gene trimming was later associated with a missense DCLRE1C variant. Investigators reported 150 to 200 TCR beta chains as tied to cytomegalovirus.

Trimming removed 7 bases from V and 7 bases from J, with 16 bases in between. Per the germline V gene, CDR1 is SQVTM and CDR2 is ANQGSEA. The CDR3 contains 12 residues. The receptor's source is a girl aged 2 to 9 in good health and CMV-seronegative. Sequences were obtained from PBMCs. The genes are TRBV29-1 and TRBJ1-2, with no clear D. The CDR3 loop is CSDTFGEGGYTF. Here the CDR3 DNA reads TGCAGCGATACCTTCGGGGAGGGTGGCTACACCTTC. Combining the CDR3 with reference TRBV29-1 and TRBJ1-2 gives the whole variable domain SAVISQKPSRDICQRGTSLTIQCQVDSQVTMMFWYRQQPGQSLTLIATANQGSEATYESGFVIDKFPISRPNLTFSTLTVSNMSPEDSSIYLCSDTFGEGGYTFGSGTRLTVV.